By its share, the clone carrying this TCR beta chain is medium-sized. These data come from a study of tumor-infiltrating lymphocytes in oesophageal squamous cell carcinoma. TCRdb fed the PCR reads into MiXCR, producing one record per CDR3 protein. The table lists about 21,000 distinct CDR3 sequences, around 39% of them singletons. Trimming stripped 4 bases from V and 10 bases from J, with 14 bases between. There are 13 residues in the CDR3. Germline V gene sequence: CDR1 SEHNR, CDR2 FQNEAQ (reference sequence). Sequencing was carried out using esophageal tumor tissue. The source of this sequence is a male donor with esophageal squamous cell carcinoma. The chain uses TRBV7-9 and TRBJ2-1; D is perhaps TRBD2 (6 bases). The CDR3 nucleotides read TGTGCCAGCAGCTCTGTGGGACTCCAAGAGCAGTTCTTC. Protein product: CASSSVGLQEQFF.